This TCR beta chain was sequenced in a study of control samples from healthy donors and cancer patients. The method was immunoSEQ multiplex PCR; TCRdb's version includes in-frame clones alone and lacks a portion of them. The sample lists about 170,000 clones; roughly 90% were seen once. The germline gives CDR1 MNHEY, CDR2 SVGAGI. The CDR3 has 14 amino acids. V lost 2 bases and J lost 7, with 12 bases in between. This receptor was taken from a man aged 30 to 39 in good health. The rearrangement uses TRBV6-5 and TRBJ1-5, with D possibly matching TRBD1 (6 bases). The specimen sequenced was blood. CDR3 in amino acids: CASSYMGGEQPQHF. The CDR3 DNA sequence: TGTGCCAGCAGTTACATGGGGGGCGAACAGCCCCAGCATTTT.